Below, 19 T cell receptor beta chains from the same sample are listed, as sequenced in a study of T cells in Graves' hyperthyroidism and ophthalmopathy. Amplified TCR beta CDR3 regions derived from RNA transcripts. Primed by the HTBI set, a first-round RT-PCR was run on the TCR CDR3. TCRdb fed the multiplex PCR reads into MiXCR, producing one record per CDR3 protein. The sample has around 290,000 distinct CDR3 sequences; 10% to 15% are singletons. The sample comprised blood. These receptors came from a woman aged 25-40 years with Graves' hyperthyroidism that later progressed to Graves' ophthalmopathy.

This clonotype was picked up many times. The junction departs from germline at one end; a sequencing error may be responsible. The V gene is TRBV6-1, the J gene TRBJ2-6; D possibly corresponds to TRBD1 (5 bases). Per the germline V gene, CDR1 is MNHNS and CDR2 is SASEGT. The CDR3 runs 15 residues. The CDR3 loop is CASSKTVSGANVLTF. CDR3 DNA: TGTGCCAGCAGTAAGACAGTCTCTGGAGCCAACGTCCTGACTTTC.

This clonotype was seen repeatedly, ten times or more. The chain couples TRBV12-3 or TRBV12-4 to TRBJ2-7; 9 bases map to TRBD2. Unmatched junction bases numbered 9, after V lost 3 bases and J lost 6 bases. This CDR3 is 15 amino acids long. The chain's CDR3 is CASSLVIAGVPEQYF. The CDR3 DNA reads TGTGCCAGCAGTTTGGTAATAGCGGGAGTCCCCGAGCAGTACTTC.

This clonotype has only a few counts. The chain couples TRBV28 to TRBJ2-1; 8 bases match TRBD2. CDR1 MDHEN and CDR2 SYDVKM come from the germline V gene. V trimming: 4 bases; J trimming: 10 bases; junction bases outside the gene matches: 6. The CDR3 length is 13 residues. CDR3 in DNA: TGTGCCAGCAGTTCCTGGACTAGCTGGGAGCAGTTCTTC. This encodes CASSSWTSWEQFF. Full variable domain (rest looked up from reference TRBV28 and TRBJ2-1): DVKVTQSSRYLVKRTGEKVFLECVQDMDHENMFWYRQDPGLGLRLIYFSYDVKMKEKGDIPEGYSVSREKKERFSLILESASTNQTSMYLCASSSWTSWEQFFGPGTRLTVL.

This clonotype has a count of ten or more. The chain uses TRBV11-2 and TRBJ2-1, with TRBD2 identical over 7 bases. The V gene end was trimmed by 5 bases and the J gene end by 2 bases; junction bases not matched to a gene: 3. There are 14 residues in the CDR3. CDR1 is SGHAT, CDR2 FQNNGV, per germline. In DNA, the CDR3 is TGTGCCAGCAGCCTAAGCGGGGCCTACAATGAGCAGTTCTTC. The encoded protein is CASSLSGAYNEQFF.

This clonotype was detected ten times or more. This chain connects TRBV20-1 to TRBJ2-7, with D maybe TRBD2 (7 bases). This CDR3 is 16 amino acids long. V lost 0 bases and J lost 3, with 18 bases in between. CDR1 and CDR2 (germline): DFQATT, SNEGSKA (reference sequence). In DNA, the CDR3 is TGCAGTGCTAGAGATCGGGGAGGGCAGGGGATCTACGAGCAGTACTTC. Translation gives CSARDRGGQGIYEQYF.

The gene calls are TRBV19 and TRBJ1-5; 9 bases agree with TRBD1. Germline CDR1 LNHDA, CDR2 SQIVND (reference sequence). CDR3 length equals 17 residues. V lost 4 bases and J lost 0; bases outside the gene matches: 7. DNA of the CDR3: TGTGCCAGTAGTAAGCGACAGGGGGGCTTTAGCAATCAGCCCCAGCATTTT. Its protein is CASSKRQGGFSNQPQHF.

This clonotype was seen repeatedly, ten times or more. The chain's CDR3 is CASSQIGTGANVLTF. For the CDR3, the DNA is TGTGCCAGCAGCCAAATAGGGACTGGGGCCAACGTCCTGACTTTC. The V gene is TRBV3-1, the J gene TRBJ2-6, with no clear D. Germline assignment: CDR1 LGHDT and CDR2 YNNKEL (reference sequence). CDR3 length: 15 amino acids. Between the trimmed V and J ends, which lost 2 bases and 2 bases, there was a span of 7 bases.

This clonotype appeared many times. The chain carries TRBV11-2 and TRBJ2-7; D is perhaps TRBD2 (6 bases). V was trimmed by 5 bases and J by 5 bases, leaving 19 bases between them. Germline V lookup: CDR1 SGHAT, CDR2 FQNNGV. The CDR3 covers 15 residues. The CDR3: CASSELSGTGDEQYF. CDR3 bases: TGTGCCAGCAGCGAGCTTAGCGGAACCGGCGACGAGCAGTACTTC.

The chain couples TRBV19 to TRBJ1-4; 8 bases line up with TRBD1. The trim removed 10 bases at V and 8 bases at J, leaving 12 bases unmatched. CDR1 is LNHDA and CDR2 is SQIVND in the germline V gene (reference sequence). The CDR3 has 14 amino acids. CDR3 amino acids: CATSLTGVGEKLFF. The CDR3 DNA reads TGTGCCACTTCGTTGACAGGGGTTGGCGAAAAACTGTTTTTT. Full variable domain (missing parts from reference TRBV19 and TRBJ1-4): DGGITQSPKYLFRKEGQNVTLSCEQNLNHDAMYWYRQDPGQGLRLIYYSQIVNDFQKGDIAEGYSVSREKKESFPLTVTSAQKNPTAFYLCATSLTGVGEKLFFGSGTQLSVL.

This clonotype was detected many times. The chain is built from TRBV7-9 and TRBJ1-2; D is possibly TRBD1 (5 bases). Trimming pared 7 bases from V and 8 bases from J, leaving 14 bases between. The length of the CDR3 is 12 residues. Per germline, CDR1 SEHNR and CDR2 FQNEAQ (reference sequence). The CDR3 DNA is TGTGCCAGCACAGGGACCCAGGGAGGCTACACCTTC. Encoded protein: CASTGTQGGYTF.

Ten or more counts support this clonotype. This rearrangement joins TRBV15 to TRBJ2-3, with 16 nucleotides matching TRBD2. The junction had 11 bases not matched to a gene; V was cut back by 5 bases and J by 3 bases. The CDR3 consists of 19 residues. Germline V lookup: CDR1 LNHNV, CDR2 YYDKDF (reference sequence). CDR3 nucleotides: TGTGCCACCAGCCTAGAGGGACTAGCGGGAGGGCCTTTAACAGATACGCAGTATTTT. Encoded protein: CATSLEGLAGGPLTDTQYF.

This clonotype appeared a single time. The chain couples TRBV15 to TRBJ2-1; D possibly matches TRBD1 or TRBD2 (5 bases each). Germline CDR1 LNHNV, CDR2 YYDKDF (reference sequence). CDR3 length: 16 residues. V gave up 5 bases and J gave up 0 bases, with 14 bases separating them. This chain's CDR3 is CATSPTRDRSYNEQFF. In nucleotides, the CDR3 is TGTGCCACCAGCCCCACCCGGGACCGCTCCTACAATGAGCAGTTCTTC.

The sample holds many counts of this clonotype. This rearrangement joins TRBV12-3 or TRBV12-4 to TRBJ2-3; 12 nucleotides align to TRBD2. V trimming: 6 bases; J trimming: 6 bases; junction bases outside the gene matches: 7. This CDR3 contains 15 residues. The DNA for the CDR3 is TGTGCCAGCAGCCGAGGGACTAGCGGGCGGGATACGCAGTATTTT. Its protein is CASSRGTSGRDTQYF.

This clonotype was counted ten times or more. The chain is built from TRBV20-1 and TRBJ2-3; the match to TRBD1 covers 9 bases. J was trimmed by 5 bases and V by 2 bases; bases with no gene match: 14. Germline V gives CDR1 DFQATT, CDR2 SNEGSKA (reference sequence). The CDR3 extends over 17 amino acids. The CDR3 spells CSARHYPGTGIEDTQYF. The CDR3 bases are TGCAGTGCTAGACACTATCCCGGGACAGGGATTGAAGATACGCAGTATTTT.

The chain has TRBV6-5 and TRBJ2-7; 10 bases align to TRBD2. CDR1 MNHEY and CDR2 SVGAGI come from the germline V gene. The CDR3 runs to 15 residues. V shed 2 bases and J 3 bases; nucleotides not matched to a gene: 4. CDR3 protein: CASSYDASGGYEQYF. For the CDR3, the DNA is TGTGCCAGCAGTTACGATGCTAGCGGGGGCTACGAGCAGTACTTC.

This clonotype was recorded a few times. The V call is TRBV30, the J call TRBJ2-4; weak D call: TRBD1 (6 bases). The length of the CDR3 is 14 residues. The germline CDR1 and CDR2 sequences are GTSNPN and SVGIG (reference sequence). V was trimmed by 0 bases and J by 3 bases, leaving 9 bases between them. Here the CDR3 reads CAWSVQGLKNIQYF. Here the CDR3 DNA reads TGTGCCTGGAGTGTACAGGGCCTCAAAAACATTCAGTACTTC.

This clonotype was detected ten times or more. The rearrangement links TRBV12-3 or TRBV12-4 to TRBJ2-7; 7 bases agree with TRBD2. The CDR3 has 15 amino acids. Germline trimming cut 3 bases from V and 0 bases from J; bases unmatched to any gene: 5. The CDR3 spells CASSFGEGSSYEQYF. The DNA of the CDR3 is TGTGCCAGCAGTTTTGGGGAGGGGAGCTCCTACGAGCAGTACTTC.

There are many counts of this clonotype. This sequence joins TRBV7-8 and TRBJ2-2, with a weak D call TRBD2 (5 bases). Trimming stripped 8 bases from V and 3 bases from J, with 10 bases between. Looked up from germline, CDR1 is SGHVS and CDR2 is FQNEAQ. This CDR3 is built from 13 residues. The DNA for the CDR3 is TGTGCCAGCGGGAGTAGGGACACCGGGGAGCTGTTTTTT. Translation gives CASGSRDTGELFF.

This clonotype was counted at least ten times. For the CDR3, the DNA is TGTGCCAGCAGTTCAGCCCGGGGGACAGATACGCAGTATTTT. It codes for CASSSARGTDTQYF. This chain joins TRBV27 and TRBJ2-3, with a tentative D call TRBD2 (6 bases). Trimming shortened V by 4 bases and J by 3 bases, and 11 bases separated the two germline ends. The CDR3 has 14 amino acids. Per the germline V gene, CDR1 is MNHEY and CDR2 is SMNVEV (reference sequence).